This TCR beta chain was captured in a study of T cell responses to AZD1222 COVID-19 vaccine. Study background: Analyses pooled second doses at about 4 or about 12 weeks. Findings and caveats of the study: Repertoires were collected only later (after the peak T cell response had occurred). Two doses of AZD1222 preceded a rise in Spike-specific TCR breadth and depth. Clonal diversity was possibly underestimated, and white British individuals and females predominated among donors.

CDR3 length equals 14 residues. Trimming at V came to 4 bases and at J to 3 bases, leaving 5 bases not matched to a gene. The germline gives CDR1 SGHRS, CDR2 YFSETQ. Assay: immunoSEQ multiplex PCR; the TCRdb copy retains only in-frame clones and omits some. The sample has about 180,000 clones; around 88% are singletons. For this clone: The antigen is unknown.

The chain is built from TRBV5-1 and TRBJ1-1; 8 nucleotides align to TRBD1. The receptor comes from an adult in good health. Sequenced here: peripheral blood, sampled on day 0 of AZD1222 vaccination. CDR3 sequence (DNA): TGCGCCAGCAGCCCCCAGACAGGGGACACTGAAGCTTTCTTT. Encoded protein: CASSPQTGDTEAFF.